This record concerns one TCR beta chain sequence. Its antigen is undetermined. This specimen belongs to a study of T cell responses to AZD1222 COVID-19 vaccine. Study-level findings and limits: Donors were mostly white British, more females; clonal diversity possibly underestimated.

This CDR3 spans 15 amino acids. With 8 bases clipped from V and 8 bases from J, the junction kept 14 bases outside the gene matches. The germline V gene has CDR1 KGHSH and CDR2 LQKENI. Clones were read by immunoSEQ multiplex PCR, and TCRdb kept only the in-frame ones, dropping some. The sample yields 90,000 to 120,000 clones, roughly nine tenths seen once. This specimen consisted of peripheral blood, obtained on day 0 of AZD1222 vaccination. The chain is built from TRBV18 and TRBJ2-1; 8 nucleotides align to TRBD1. The TCR comes from an adult in good health. CDR3 loop: CASAQRTGMWDEQFF. For the CDR3, the DNA is TGTGCCAGCGCGCAGAGGACAGGGATGTGGGATGAGCAGTTCTTC.